This record concerns one T cell receptor beta chain sequence. The data originate from a study of blood T cell repertoires in COVID-19. Germline V gives CDR1 SGHVS, CDR2 FNYEAQ. V lost 1 base to trimming and J lost 0 bases; unmatched junction nucleotides: 3. CDR3 length equals 15 residues. Only in-frame clones appear in the TCRdb table, and some are missing; sequencing was by immunoSEQ multiplex PCR. The data show around 180,000 clones, about four fifths seen once. The specimen sequenced was peripheral blood. The chain joins TRBV7-6 to TRBJ2-7; 7 bases align to TRBD1. The receptor was isolated from a woman over 75 with COVID-19, enrolled during active disease. This CDR3 reads CASSLEDRVSYEQYF. CDR3 DNA: TGTGCCAGCAGCTTAGAAGACAGGGTCTCCTACGAGCAGTACTTC.